Listed below are T cell receptor beta chains from one sample, sequenced in a study of pediatric ulcerative colitis. This table comes from immunoSEQ multiplex PCR, and its TCRdb copy is limited to in-frame clones, with some not included. The data contain 17,000 or so clones, about two thirds of them seen just once; the ten biggest clones take up around 3.7%. The sample taken for sequencing was gut tissue. The receptors derive from a girl aged 10 to 17 with moderate ulcerative colitis. The CDR3 runs from the conserved cysteine through the conserved F or W. Each record gives: D gene, J gene, V gene, clone size, CDR3 protein, CDR3 DNA. D genes are given only for firm matches. Expanded clones are given a class, and other clones once, few, many or no size at all.

d_gene: NA; j_gene: TRBJ1-1; v_gene: TRBV10-3; abundance: NA; CDR3aa: CAISESGASTEAFF; CDR3nt: TGTGCCATCAGTGAGTCAGGTGCGAGCACTGAAGCTTTCTTT
d_gene: TRBD2; j_gene: TRBJ2-3; v_gene: TRBV12-5; abundance: once; CDR3aa: CASGSTSGGTDTQYF; CDR3nt: TGTGCTAGTGGTTCGACTAGCGGGGGCACAGATACGCAGTATTTT
d_gene: NA; j_gene: TRBJ2-7; v_gene: TRBV10-3; abundance: NA; CDR3aa: CAISEKGRAYEQYF; CDR3nt: TGTGCCATCAGTGAGAAAGGGCGCGCCTACGAGCAGTACTTC
d_gene: TRBD1; j_gene: TRBJ1-2; v_gene: TRBV7-9; abundance: NA; CDR3aa: CASSPIVGRTGGSGYTF; CDR3nt: TGTGCCAGCAGCCCGATAGTCGGTCGGACAGGGGGCTCTGGCTACACCTTC
d_gene: NA; j_gene: TRBJ1-1; v_gene: TRBV18; abundance: NA; CDR3aa: CASSPSGANTEAFF; CDR3nt: TGTGCCAGCTCACCATCAGGGGCCAACACTGAAGCTTTCTTT
d_gene: NA; j_gene: TRBJ2-7; v_gene: TRBV7-8; abundance: NA; CDR3aa: CASSPRGGIREQYF; CDR3nt: TGTGCCAGCAGCCCGAGGGGGGGGATTCGCGAGCAGTACTTC
d_gene: NA; j_gene: TRBJ2-1; v_gene: TRBV7-9; abundance: NA; CDR3aa: CASSLSRGRYNEQFF; CDR3nt: TGTGCCAGCAGCCTCAGCCGGGGGCGATACAATGAGCAGTTCTTC
d_gene: TRBD2; j_gene: TRBJ2-1; v_gene: TRBV18; abundance: NA; CDR3aa: CASSPSLADYNEQFF; CDR3nt: TGTGCCAGCTCACCAAGTCTAGCGGACTACAATGAGCAGTTCTTC
d_gene: TRBD2; j_gene: TRBJ2-1; v_gene: TRBV11-1; abundance: NA; CDR3aa: CASSLWGGDEQFF; CDR3nt: TGTGCCAGCAGCTTATGGGGGGGAGATGAGCAGTTCTTC
d_gene: TRBD1; j_gene: TRBJ2-7; v_gene: TRBV29-1; abundance: NA; CDR3aa: CSVAGQGSYEQYF; CDR3nt: TGCAGCGTTGCGGGACAGGGCTCCTACGAGCAGTACTTC
d_gene: NA; j_gene: TRBJ1-2; v_gene: TRBV15; abundance: NA; CDR3aa: CATSRAQGYYGYTF; CDR3nt: TGTGCCACCAGCAGGGCTCAGGGGTACTATGGCTACACCTTC
d_gene: TRBD1; j_gene: TRBJ1-2; v_gene: TRBV6-6; abundance: NA; CDR3aa: CASSEGQGNYGYTF; CDR3nt: TGTGCCAGCAGTGAGGGACAGGGAAACTATGGCTACACCTTC
d_gene: NA; j_gene: TRBJ2-3; v_gene: TRBV6-1; abundance: NA; CDR3aa: CAGREADTQYF; CDR3nt: TGTGCCGGCAGGGAGGCAGATACGCAGTATTTT
d_gene: TRBD1; j_gene: TRBJ2-7; v_gene: TRBV29-1; abundance: NA; CDR3aa: CSVVVGGLEQYF; CDR3nt: TGCAGCGTTGTGGTAGGGGGCTTGGAGCAGTACTTC
d_gene: NA; j_gene: TRBJ2-7; v_gene: TRBV7-6; abundance: NA; CDR3aa: CASSLGGGAIDEQYF; CDR3nt: TGTGCCAGCAGCTTAGGGGGGGGCGCGATCGACGAGCAGTACTTC
d_gene: NA; j_gene: TRBJ2-7; v_gene: TRBV20-1; abundance: NA; CDR3aa: CSTKGRTHMYF; CDR3nt: TGCAGCACAAAGGGTCGGACCCATATGTACTTC
d_gene: TRBD1; j_gene: TRBJ2-7; v_gene: TRBV12-5; abundance: few; CDR3aa: CASGSGTGYYEQYF; CDR3nt: TGTGCTAGTGGCTCCGGGACAGGGTACTACGAGCAGTACTTC
d_gene: NA; j_gene: TRBJ2-7; v_gene: TRBV25-1; abundance: NA; CDR3aa: CASSESAGTHEQYF; CDR3nt: TGTGCCAGCAGTGAATCGGCGGGAACCCACGAGCAGTACTTC
d_gene: TRBD2; j_gene: TRBJ2-1; v_gene: TRBV27; abundance: once; CDR3aa: CASSLTSVYNEQFF; CDR3nt: TGTGCCAGCAGTTTGACTAGCGTCTACAATGAGCAGTTCTTC
d_gene: TRBD1; j_gene: TRBJ1-6; v_gene: TRBV5-4; abundance: NA; CDR3aa: CASSVDRGLPHSPLHF; CDR3nt: TGTGCCAGCAGCGTGGACAGGGGCTTACCCCACTCCCCCCTCCACTTT
d_gene: NA; j_gene: TRBJ1-5; v_gene: TRBV6-1; abundance: NA; CDR3aa: CASSENRNQPQHF; CDR3nt: TGTGCCAGCAGTGAAAACCGGAATCAGCCCCAGCATTTT
d_gene: TRBD1; j_gene: TRBJ1-6; v_gene: TRBV6-1; abundance: few; CDR3aa: CASSEWTGVYNSPLHF; CDR3nt: TGTGCCAGCAGTGAATGGACAGGGGTCTATAATTCACCCCTCCACTTT
d_gene: NA; j_gene: TRBJ1-1; v_gene: TRBV19; abundance: NA; CDR3aa: CASSIRDGSTEAFF; CDR3nt: TGTGCCAGTAGTATTCGGGACGGGAGCACTGAAGCTTTCTTT
d_gene: NA; j_gene: TRBJ1-1; v_gene: TRBV18; abundance: NA; CDR3aa: CASSLNRDTEAFF; CDR3nt: TGTGCCAGCTCACTAAACAGGGACACTGAAGCTTTCTTT
d_gene: TRBD2; j_gene: TRBJ2-3; v_gene: TRBV7-3; abundance: medium-sized; CDR3aa: CASSSSGNPTDTQYF; CDR3nt: TGTGCCAGCAGCAGTAGCGGGAACCCCACAGATACGCAGTATTTT
d_gene: TRBD1; j_gene: TRBJ1-3; v_gene: TRBV5-1; abundance: NA; CDR3aa: CASSLDRGGNTIYF; CDR3nt: TGCGCCAGCAGCCTGGACAGGGGGGGAAACACCATATATTTT
d_gene: NA; j_gene: TRBJ2-7; v_gene: TRBV7-9; abundance: NA; CDR3aa: CASSLTGPGEQYF; CDR3nt: TGTGCCAGCAGCCTCACAGGACCCGGGGAGCAGTACTTC
d_gene: TRBD2; j_gene: TRBJ2-7; v_gene: TRBV7-2; abundance: once; CDR3aa: CASSPGTSGTYEQYF; CDR3nt: TGTGCCAGCAGCCCAGGGACTAGCGGGACCTACGAGCAGTACTTC
d_gene: TRBD1; j_gene: TRBJ2-1; v_gene: TRBV27; abundance: NA; CDR3aa: CASRLRDRGHDEQFF; CDR3nt: TGTGCCAGCAGGCTCCGGGACAGGGGGCACGATGAGCAGTTCTTC
d_gene: TRBD2; j_gene: TRBJ2-7; v_gene: TRBV2; abundance: NA; CDR3aa: CASSAPRGAYEQYF; CDR3nt: TGTGCCAGCAGTGCCCCCCGGGGGGCCTACGAGCAGTACTTC
d_gene: TRBD1; j_gene: TRBJ1-3; v_gene: TRBV18; abundance: few; CDR3aa: CASSAPGQGRNTIYF; CDR3nt: TGTGCCAGCTCAGCTCCGGGACAGGGGAGAAACACCATATATTTT
d_gene: NA; j_gene: TRBJ1-2; v_gene: TRBV27; abundance: NA; CDR3aa: CASSYASRGGGYTF; CDR3nt: TGTGCCAGCAGTTACGCGTCCAGGGGCGGTGGCTACACCTTC
d_gene: TRBD1; j_gene: TRBJ1-5; v_gene: TRBV27; abundance: few; CDR3aa: CASSFTGGDQPQHF; CDR3nt: TGTGCCAGCAGTTTTACAGGGGGCGATCAGCCCCAGCATTTT
d_gene: NA; j_gene: TRBJ2-3; v_gene: TRBV11-2; abundance: NA; CDR3aa: CASSLDWLVGADTQYF; CDR3nt: TGTGCCAGCAGCTTAGATTGGCTAGTGGGAGCAGATACGCAGTATTTT
d_gene: NA; j_gene: TRBJ2-1; v_gene: TRBV10-3; abundance: NA; CDR3aa: CAISDRLGRSSYNEQFF; CDR3nt: TGTGCCATCAGTGATAGATTGGGGAGAAGCTCCTACAATGAGCAGTTCTTC
d_gene: TRBD1; j_gene: TRBJ1-1; v_gene: TRBV19; abundance: NA; CDR3aa: CASSIGEGAGWTEAFF; CDR3nt: TGTGCCAGTAGTATAGGCGAGGGGGCAGGGTGGACTGAAGCTTTCTTT
d_gene: NA; j_gene: TRBJ2-2; v_gene: TRBV19; abundance: NA; CDR3aa: CASGEDTNTGELFF; CDR3nt: TGTGCCAGTGGCGAGGACACGAACACCGGGGAGCTGTTTTTT
d_gene: NA; j_gene: TRBJ2-3; v_gene: TRBV7-6; abundance: NA; CDR3aa: CASSLRDPYSPDTQYF; CDR3nt: TGTGCCAGCAGCTTACGTGACCCTTATTCTCCAGATACGCAGTATTTT
d_gene: TRBD2; j_gene: TRBJ2-1; v_gene: TRBV7-7; abundance: NA; CDR3aa: CASSLAGGFNEQFF; CDR3nt: TGTGCTAGCAGTCTAGCGGGAGGGTTCAATGAGCAGTTCTTC
d_gene: NA; j_gene: TRBJ1-1; v_gene: TRBV6-4; abundance: NA; CDR3aa: CASSEDENTEAFF; CDR3nt: TGTGCCAGCAGTGAGGACGAGAACACTGAAGCTTTCTTT